This T cell receptor beta chain was captured by sequencing in a study of CD8+ T cells in alopecia areata. Study context: At a dose of 5 to 10 mg twice daily, oral tofacitinib was given to treated patients. Treated patients were scored for severity by percent of scalp affected.

This clone has more than one count but fewer than ten. What it binds is not known. RNA extraction and reverse transcription yielded cDNA as sequencing template. Sequencing used immunoSEQ multiplex PCR; TCRdb keeps in-frame clones, though not all of them. This table holds 180,000 or so clones, 50% to 75% found once. Study outcomes and limitations: Scalp clonality and expanded CD8+ clones among the top 100 showed significant decreases with tofacitinib. Clonality in lesional scalp, especially alopecia totalis/universalis, exceeded that of normal scalp.

Treatment defined: oral pan-JAK inhibitor, 5-10 mg twice daily. There are 11 residues in the CDR3. Trimming took off 3 bases at V and 8 bases at J, with 10 bases between the two ends. Per germline, CDR1 SQVTM and CDR2 ANQGSEA. The source material was CD4+ T cells sorted from blood, sampled between weeks 55 and 70, from a patient treated with tofacitinib. The V and J genes are TRBV29-1 and TRBJ1-2, with no clear D. The source is a human donor with alopecia areata. CDR3 nucleotide sequence: TGCAGCGTTGATCATGGCGCAGGCTACACCTTC. This translates into CSVDHGAGYTF.